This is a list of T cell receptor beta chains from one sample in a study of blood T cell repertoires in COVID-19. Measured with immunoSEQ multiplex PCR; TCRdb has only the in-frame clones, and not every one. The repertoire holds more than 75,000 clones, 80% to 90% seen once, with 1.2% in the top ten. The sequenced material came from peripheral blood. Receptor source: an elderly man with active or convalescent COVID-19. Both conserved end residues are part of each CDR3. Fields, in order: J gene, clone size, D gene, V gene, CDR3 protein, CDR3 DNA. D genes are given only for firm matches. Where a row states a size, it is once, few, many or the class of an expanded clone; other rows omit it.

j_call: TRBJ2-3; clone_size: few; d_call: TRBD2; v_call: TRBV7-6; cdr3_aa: CASSPTSGVGSTDTQYF; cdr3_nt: TGTGCCAGCAGCCCGACTAGCGGGGTAGGAAGCACAGATACGCAGTATTTT
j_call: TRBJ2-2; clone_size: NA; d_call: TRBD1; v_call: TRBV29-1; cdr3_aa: CSGGQLNTGELFF; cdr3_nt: TGCAGCGGGGGACAGCTCAACACCGGGGAGCTGTTTTTT
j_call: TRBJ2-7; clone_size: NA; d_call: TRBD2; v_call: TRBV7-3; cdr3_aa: CASSSFDSSGSSYEQYF; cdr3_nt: TGTGCCAGCAGCTCTTTCGACTCTAGCGGGAGTTCCTACGAGCAGTACTTC
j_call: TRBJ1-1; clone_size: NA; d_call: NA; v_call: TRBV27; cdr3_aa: CASSSRGGDQGGTEAFF; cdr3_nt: TGTGCCAGCAGTTCTCGAGGGGGTGACCAGGGTGGCACTGAAGCTTTCTTT
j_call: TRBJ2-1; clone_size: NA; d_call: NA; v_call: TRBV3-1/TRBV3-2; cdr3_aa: CASSQPGNEQFF; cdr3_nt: TGTGCCAGCAGTCAACCCGGGAATGAGCAGTTCTTC
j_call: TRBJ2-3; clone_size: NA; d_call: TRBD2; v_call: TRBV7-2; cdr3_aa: CASSPGTSRPQYF; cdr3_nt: TGTGCCAGCAGCCCCGGGACTAGTCGTCCGCAGTATTTT
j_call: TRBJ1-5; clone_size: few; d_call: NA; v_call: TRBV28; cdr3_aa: CASSLVRGNQPQHF; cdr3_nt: TGTGCCAGCAGTTTAGTCAGGGGCAATCAGCCCCAGCATTTT
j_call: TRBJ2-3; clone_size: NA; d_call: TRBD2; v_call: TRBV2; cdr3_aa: CASRRTSGRDTQYF; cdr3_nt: TGTGCCAGCAGACGGACTAGCGGGAGGGATACGCAGTATTTT
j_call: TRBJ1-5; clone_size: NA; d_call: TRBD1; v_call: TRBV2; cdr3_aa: CATKPQGTHQPQHF; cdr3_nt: TGTGCCACCAAACCACAGGGGACCCATCAGCCCCAGCATTTT
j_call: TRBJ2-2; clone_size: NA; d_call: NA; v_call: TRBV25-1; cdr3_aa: CASSPGVSGELFF; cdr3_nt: TGTGCCAGCAGTCCAGGGGTCAGCGGGGAGCTGTTTTTT
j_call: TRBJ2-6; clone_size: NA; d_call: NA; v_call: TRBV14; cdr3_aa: CASSQVMKLTGANVLTF; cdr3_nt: TGTGCCAGCAGCCAAGTAATGAAACTGACTGGGGCCAACGTCCTGACTTTC
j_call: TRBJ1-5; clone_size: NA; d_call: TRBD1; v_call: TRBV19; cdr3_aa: CASSILGQGLNQPQHF; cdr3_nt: TGTGCCAGTAGTATCTTGGGACAGGGGTTAAATCAGCCCCAGCATTTT
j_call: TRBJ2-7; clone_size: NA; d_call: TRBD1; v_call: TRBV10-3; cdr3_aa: CAISTRTGDSYEQYF; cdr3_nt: TGTGCCATCAGTACCCGGACAGGGGATTCGTACGAGCAGTACTTC
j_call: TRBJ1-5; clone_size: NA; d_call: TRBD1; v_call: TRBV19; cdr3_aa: CASSKGTESNQPQHF; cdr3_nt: TGTGCCAGTAGTAAAGGGACAGAGAGCAATCAGCCCCAGCATTTT
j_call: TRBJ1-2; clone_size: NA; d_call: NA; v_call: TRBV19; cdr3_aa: CASSIEGIGYGYTF; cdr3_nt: TGTGCCAGTAGTATCGAGGGTATCGGCTATGGCTACACCTTC
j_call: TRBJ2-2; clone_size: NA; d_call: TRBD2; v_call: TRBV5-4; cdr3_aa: CASSFPTGLAGATGELFF; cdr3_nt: TGTGCCAGCAGCTTTCCTACGGGACTAGCGGGAGCAACCGGGGAGCTGTTTTTT
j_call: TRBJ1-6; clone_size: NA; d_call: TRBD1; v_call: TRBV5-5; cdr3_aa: CASSLVETGGGSPLHF; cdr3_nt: TGTGCCAGCAGCTTGGTGGAAACAGGGGGCGGGTCACCCCTCCACTTT
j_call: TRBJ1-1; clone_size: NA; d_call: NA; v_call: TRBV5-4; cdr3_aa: CASSLVGTMNTEAFF; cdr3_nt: TGTGCCAGCAGCTTGGTGGGCACCATGAACACTGAAGCTTTCTTT
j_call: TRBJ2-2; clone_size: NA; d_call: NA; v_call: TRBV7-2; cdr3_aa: CASNWMGGTGELFF; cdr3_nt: TGTGCCAGCAATTGGATGGGGGGCACCGGGGAGCTGTTTTTT
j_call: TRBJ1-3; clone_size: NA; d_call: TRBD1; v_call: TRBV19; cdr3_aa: CASTDRGRNTIYF; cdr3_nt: TGTGCCAGTACGGACAGGGGAAGAAACACCATATATTTT
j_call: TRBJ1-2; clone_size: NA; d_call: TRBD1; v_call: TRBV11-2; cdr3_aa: CASSLSEGAGGYTF; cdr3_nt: TGTGCCAGCAGCTTATCGGAGGGGGCTGGCGGCTACACCTTC
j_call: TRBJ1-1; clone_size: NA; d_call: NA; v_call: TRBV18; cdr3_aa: CASSERQNTEAFF; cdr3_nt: TGTGCCAGCTCAGAGAGACAGAACACTGAAGCTTTCTTT
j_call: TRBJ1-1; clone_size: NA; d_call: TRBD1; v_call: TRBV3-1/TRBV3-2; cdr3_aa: CASSRAQGAGEAFF; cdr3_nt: TGTGCCAGCAGCCGAGCACAGGGGGCCGGTGAAGCTTTCTTT
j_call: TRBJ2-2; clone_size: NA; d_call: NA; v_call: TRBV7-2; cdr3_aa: CASSIDPSAGELFF; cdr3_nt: TGTGCCAGCAGCATAGACCCTAGCGCCGGGGAGCTGTTTTTT
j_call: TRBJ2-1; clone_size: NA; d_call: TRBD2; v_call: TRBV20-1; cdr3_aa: CSASDRTSGRNEQFF; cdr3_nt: TGCAGTGCTAGTGATCGGACTAGCGGGAGAAATGAGCAGTTCTTC
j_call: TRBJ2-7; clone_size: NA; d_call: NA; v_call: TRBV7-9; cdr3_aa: CASSSPGGQGNGEQYF; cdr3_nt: TGTGCCAGCAGTTCCCCAGGTGGGCAGGGGAACGGCGAGCAGTACTTC
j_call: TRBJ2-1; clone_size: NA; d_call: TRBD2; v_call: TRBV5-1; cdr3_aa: CASSTLAGGYEQFF; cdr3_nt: TGCGCCAGCAGTACCCTAGCGGGAGGTTATGAGCAGTTCTTC
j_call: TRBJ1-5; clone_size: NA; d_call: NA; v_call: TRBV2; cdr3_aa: CASLGQLNQPQHF; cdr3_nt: TGTGCCAGCTTAGGACAGCTCAATCAGCCCCAGCATTTT
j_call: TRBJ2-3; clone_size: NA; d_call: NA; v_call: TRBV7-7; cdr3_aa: CASSLGGVGTDTQYF; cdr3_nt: TGTGCTAGCAGCTTAGGGGGGGTCGGGACAGATACGCAGTATTTT
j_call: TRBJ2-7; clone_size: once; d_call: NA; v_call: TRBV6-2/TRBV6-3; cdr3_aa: CASSSTLAPPYYEQYF; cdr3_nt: TGTGCCAGCAGTTCCACCCTAGCTCCTCCTTACTACGAGCAGTACTTC
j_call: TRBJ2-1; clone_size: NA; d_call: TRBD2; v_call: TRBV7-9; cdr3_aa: CASSLSLAGSYNEQFF; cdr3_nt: TGTGCCAGCAGCTTAAGCCTAGCGGGATCCTACAATGAGCAGTTCTTC
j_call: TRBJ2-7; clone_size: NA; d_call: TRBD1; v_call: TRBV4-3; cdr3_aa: CASSPRQGATEQYF; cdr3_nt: TGCGCCAGCAGCCCTCGCCAGGGGGCGACCGAGCAGTACTTC
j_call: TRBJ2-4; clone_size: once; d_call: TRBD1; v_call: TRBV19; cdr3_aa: CASSGTGYLAKNIQYF; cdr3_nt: TGTGCCAGTAGTGGGACAGGGTACCTAGCCAAAAACATTCAGTACTTC
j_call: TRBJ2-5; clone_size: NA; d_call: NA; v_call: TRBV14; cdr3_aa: CASSQGTLETQYF; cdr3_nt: TGTGCCAGCAGCCAAGGGACACTAGAGACCCAGTACTTC
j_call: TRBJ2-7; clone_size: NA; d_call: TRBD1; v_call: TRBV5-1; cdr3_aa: CASSKGQASGEQYF; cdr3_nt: TGCGCCAGCAGCAAGGGACAGGCCTCAGGCGAGCAGTACTTC
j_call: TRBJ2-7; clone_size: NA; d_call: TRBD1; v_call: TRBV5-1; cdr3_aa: CASSWDSPSTEQYF; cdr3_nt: TGCGCCAGCAGTTGGGACAGCCCCTCAACGGAGCAGTACTTC
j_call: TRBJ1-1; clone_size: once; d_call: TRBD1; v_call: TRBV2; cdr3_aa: CASLMGQGLGTEAFF; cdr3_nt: TGTGCCAGCCTGATGGGACAGGGTTTAGGCACTGAAGCTTTCTTT
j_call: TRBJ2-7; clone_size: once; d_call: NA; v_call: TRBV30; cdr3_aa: CAWSVFPGYEQYF; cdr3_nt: TGTGCCTGGAGTGTTTTTCCCGGGTACGAGCAGTACTTC
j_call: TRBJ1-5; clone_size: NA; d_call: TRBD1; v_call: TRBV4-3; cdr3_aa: CASSLIPDRGRQESGNQPQHF; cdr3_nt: TGCGCCAGCAGCCTCATACCAGACAGGGGGCGGCAAGAGAGCGGCAATCAGCCCCAGCATTTT
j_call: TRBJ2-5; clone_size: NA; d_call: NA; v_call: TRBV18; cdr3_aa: CASSPPLPGRQETQYF; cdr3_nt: TGTGCCAGCTCACCACCGCTGCCAGGGCGGCAAGAGACCCAGTACTTC
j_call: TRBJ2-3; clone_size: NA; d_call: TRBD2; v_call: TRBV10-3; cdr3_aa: CAIAGGKDTQYF; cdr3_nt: TGTGCCATCGCGGGAGGAAAAGATACGCAGTATTTT
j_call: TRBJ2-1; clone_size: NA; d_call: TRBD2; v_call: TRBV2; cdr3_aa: CASSERTSGITNEQFF; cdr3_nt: TGTGCCAGCAGTGAGCGGACTAGCGGTATCACCAATGAGCAGTTCTTC
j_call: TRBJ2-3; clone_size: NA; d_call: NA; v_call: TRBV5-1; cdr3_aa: CASSLGAGVGDTQYF; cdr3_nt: TGCGCCAGCAGTTTGGGGGCGGGAGTTGGAGATACGCAGTATTTT
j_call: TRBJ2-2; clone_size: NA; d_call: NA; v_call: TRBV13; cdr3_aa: CASSSQKHTGELFF; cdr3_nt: TGTGCCAGCAGCTCACAGAAACACACCGGGGAGCTGTTTTTT